This is a list of T cell receptor beta chains from one sample in a study of blood T cell repertoires in COVID-19. Using immunoSEQ multiplex PCR, the repertoire was profiled, and TCRdb retains in-frame clones only, with some absent. This table has roughly 73,000 clones, roughly 74% appearing once. Material for sequencing was peripheral blood. Receptors were obtained from a human donor in a cohort sampled during active COVID-19. CDR3s leave out the opening cysteine and the closing phenylalanine or tryptophan.

V gene: TRBV12-3/TRBV12-4
CDR3 protein: ASSLGGRYGYT

V gene: TRBV11-2
CDR3 protein: ASSRAGGISGELF

V gene: TRBV12-3/TRBV12-4
CDR3 protein: ASRRQGWDTIY

V gene: TRBV19
CDR3 protein: ASSFGTSGRIVETQY

V gene: TRBV3-1/TRBV3-2
CDR3 protein: ASSPRTATNEKLF

V gene: TRBV28
CDR3 protein: ASSFPGLAGGGSYEQY

V gene: TRBV10-1
CDR3 protein: ASSKPGQGFNEQF

V gene: TRBV3-1/TRBV3-2
CDR3 protein: ASSPTSLGVGNNEQF

V gene: TRBV15
CDR3 protein: ATSSTTSGTRAQETQY

V gene: TRBV10-3
CDR3 protein: ATTTGERETQY

V gene: TRBV6-5
CDR3 protein: ASMGQGKNQPQH

V gene: TRBV5-4
CDR3 protein: ASSLMGTDTGELF

V gene: TRBV6-5
CDR3 protein: ASSYFGQDGEQY

V gene: TRBV29-1
CDR3 protein: SVVGRDSPGLRAF

V gene: TRBV4-1
CDR3 protein: ASSQDVRTGKNEKLF

V gene: TRBV7-8
CDR3 protein: ASNKLAQETQY

V gene: TRBV3-1/TRBV3-2
CDR3 protein: ASSQDRGTGLEY

V gene: TRBV5-4
CDR3 protein: ASSLGQGPYEQY

V gene: TRBV11-2
CDR3 protein: ASSLPAGREETQY

V gene: TRBV6-5
CDR3 protein: ASDDRGNTEAF

V gene: TRBV6-5
CDR3 protein: ASSQDRSGVQPQH

V gene: TRBV4-1
CDR3 protein: ASSQGGLAGTYEQY

V gene: TRBV5-6
CDR3 protein: ASSFGVSYEQY

V gene: TRBV30
CDR3 protein: AWGVDDIGAGELF

V gene: TRBV7-9
CDR3 protein: ASSSGVGANEKLF

V gene: TRBV19
CDR3 protein: ASSNPPGTNYGYT